One sample yielded the 25 T cell receptor beta chains listed below, sequenced in a study of blood T cell repertoires in COVID-19. Sequencing used immunoSEQ multiplex PCR; TCRdb keeps in-frame clones, though not all of them. Altogether about 75,000 clones are present, 87% being singletons, with the ten largest covering roughly 6%. The sequenced material came from peripheral blood. The receptors come from a woman in her fifties or sixties with acute or convalescent COVID-19.

The CDR3 is CATSDPALGDTGELFF. The CDR3 DNA reads as TGTGCCACCAGTGATCCCGCCTTAGGGGACACCGGGGAGCTGTTTTTT. This chain joins TRBV24-1 and TRBJ2-2; weak D call: TRBD1 (5 bases). Germline values: CDR1 KGHDR, CDR2 SFDVKD. With 3 bases removed from V and 3 bases from J, the gap between germline ends came to 13 bases. The CDR3 sequence is 16 residues long.

The chain combines TRBV9 with TRBJ1-3; D is unclear. Germline CDR1 SGDLS, CDR2 YYNGEE. The V end was cut by 5 bases, the J end by 8 bases, with 8 bases between. CDR3 length: 11 residues. CDR3 amino acids: CASRGGDTIYF. CDR3 coding DNA: TGTGCCAGCAGGGGCGGGGACACCATATATTTT.

The chain couples TRBV7-9 to TRBJ2-6; D gene uncertain. Trimming removed 5 bases from V and 2 bases from J, with 10 bases in between. The germline gives CDR1 SEHNR, CDR2 FQNEAQ (reference sequence). The CDR3 contains 15 residues. CDR3 loop: CASSRTQTGANVLTF. CDR3 in DNA: TGTGCCAGCAGCCGAACCCAGACTGGGGCCAACGTCCTGACTTTC.

V and J are TRBV5-4 and TRBJ2-3; D uncertain. V dropped 4 bases and J dropped 2 bases, with 8 bases sitting between them. The CDR3 extends over 13 amino acids. CDR1 and CDR2 from the germline V gene are SGHNT and YYREEE (reference sequence). The CDR3 here is CASSLPHTDTQYF. The CDR3, as DNA: TGTGCCAGCAGCCTTCCACACACAGATACGCAGTATTTT. The variable domain in full, with the rest retrieved from reference TRBV5-4 and TRBJ2-3, is ETGVTQSPTHLIKTRGQQVTLRCSSQSGHNTVSWYQQALGQGPQFIFQYYREEENGRGNFPPRFSGLQFPNYSSELNVNALELDDSALYLCASSLPHTDTQYFGPGTRLTVL.

The V and J genes are TRBV4-2 and TRBJ1-2; 9 positions agree with TRBD1. CDR1 and CDR2 (germline): LGHNA, YNFKEQ. The V segment lost 4 bases and the J segment 4 bases; nucleotides outside the gene matches: 7. The CDR3 runs 15 residues. In DNA, the CDR3 is TGTGCCAGCAGCCTAGAGACAGGGGGTAGCTATGGCTACACCTTC. Amino acid sequence: CASSLETGGSYGYTF.

The rearrangement joins TRBV7-3 to TRBJ2-7; 7 nucleotides align to TRBD1. The CDR3 totals 14 residues. The J segment lost 3 bases and the V segment lost 5 bases, leaving 7 bases of the junction unmatched. CDR1 is SGHTA, CDR2 FQGTGA, per germline. CDR3 nucleotides: TGTGCCAGCAGCCCCGAGACAGGGAACTACGAGCAGTACTTC. Translated: CASSPETGNYEQYF.

This chain joins TRBV5-6 and TRBJ1-2; D is unresolved. In germline, CDR1 is SGHDT, CDR2 YYEEEE. V dropped 4 bases and J dropped 0 bases, with 16 bases sitting between them. The length of the CDR3 is 16 residues. In nucleotides, the CDR3 is TGTGCCAGCAGCCGGAAGGCAGGCTCAGCTAACTATGGCTACACCTTC. This codes for CASSRKAGSANYGYTF.

The chain couples TRBV6-5 to TRBJ2-7, with TRBD2 as a possible D gene (6 bases). Trimming left V 2 bases short and J 4 bases short, with 15 bases between. This CDR3 is built from 15 residues. Germline assignment: CDR1 MNHEY and CDR2 SVGAGI. The CDR3, as DNA: TGTGCCAGCAGTTACCTTGGAGGGGCAGGGTACGAGCAGTACTTC. It codes for CASSYLGGAGYEQYF.

The rearrangement links TRBV7-9 to TRBJ1-2; no reliable D call. The CDR3 totals 14 residues. Germline CDR1 reads SEHNR; CDR2 reads FQNEAQ (reference sequence). Between the trimmed V and J ends, which lost 2 bases and 3 bases, there was a span of 10 bases. In DNA, the CDR3 is TGTGCCAGCAGCTTAACATCAGCGCACTATGGCTACACCTTC. Residues: CASSLTSAHYGYTF. Variable domain in full (rest from reference TRBV7-9 and TRBJ1-2): DTGVSQNPRHKITKRGQNVTFRCDPISEHNRLYWYRQTLGQGPEFLTYFQNEAQLEKSRLLSDRFSAERPKGSFSTLEIQRTEQGDSAMYLCASSLTSAHYGYTFGSGTRLTVV.

This clone was seen a single time. The rearrangement joins TRBV27 to TRBJ1-1; weak D call: TRBD1 (5 bases). Germline V gives CDR1 MNHEY, CDR2 SMNVEV (reference sequence). CDR3 length: 15 amino acids. The V gene lost 5 bases and the J gene lost 1 base, with 14 bases spanning the gap. The CDR3 loop reads CASSADSNRNTEAFF. The DNA for the CDR3 is TGTGCCAGCAGTGCCGACAGTAATAGGAACACTGAAGCTTTCTTT.

The J gene is TRBJ2-1, the V gene TRBV6-5; D gene uncertain. CDR1 is MNHEY, CDR2 SVGAGI, per germline. V lost 6 bases and J lost 4, with 10 bases in between. The CDR3 consists of 13 residues. The CDR3 sequence: CASRADKYNEQFF. The CDR3 DNA is TGTGCCAGCAGAGCCGACAAGTACAATGAGCAGTTCTTC.

This rearrangement joins TRBV5-1 to TRBJ2-4, with D perhaps TRBD2 (6 bases). CDR1 SGHRS and CDR2 YFSETQ come from the germline V gene. The CDR3 covers 14 residues. Trimming left V 0 bases short and J 8 bases short, with 12 bases between. The CDR3 sequence is CASSLGPGEDIQYF. DNA of the CDR3: TGCGCCAGCAGCTTGGGTCCTGGGGAGGACATTCAGTACTTC.

V is TRBV5-1 and J is TRBJ2-5; TRBD1 aligns across 7 bases. CDR1 is SGHRS and CDR2 is YFSETQ in the germline V gene. V lost 4 bases to trimming and J lost 1 base; unmatched junction nucleotides: 7. The CDR3 contains 15 residues. The CDR3 DNA reads TGCGCCAGCAGCATTCAGGGGGTGTCCCAAGAGACCCAGTACTTC. Translating gives CASSIQGVSQETQYF.

The rearrangement joins TRBV6-6 to TRBJ2-5, with D tentatively TRBD2 (7 bases). Germline lookup yields CDR1 MNHNY and CDR2 SVGAGI (reference sequence). The CDR3 has 14 residues. V was cut by 7 bases and J by 6 bases, with 18 bases left in between. The CDR3 bases are TGTGCCAGCAAATCCCAATGGGGGGGGCAGACCCAGTACTTC. It yields the protein CASKSQWGGQTQYF.

V gene TRBV6-5 combines with J gene TRBJ1-1; no clear D gene. CDR1 and CDR2 (germline): MNHEY, SVGAGI. This CDR3 is 15 amino acids long. The V end lost 0 bases, the J end lost 2 bases, and 10 bases lay between the germline ends. As DNA, the CDR3 is TGTGCCAGCAGTTACTCGAAGAAAACTAACACTGAAGCTTTCTTT. Amino acid sequence: CASSYSKKTNTEAFF.

The V call is TRBV20-1, the J call TRBJ1-2, with D tentatively TRBD1 (6 bases). The CDR3 extends over 11 amino acids. Germline V gene data show CDR1 as DFQATT and CDR2 as SNEGSKA (reference sequence). Trimming stripped 6 bases from V and 2 bases from J, with 7 bases between. The CDR3 DNA follows: TGCAGTGCCCAGGGGAACTATGGCTACACCTTC. Amino acids: CSAQGNYGYTF.

The genes are TRBV5-1 and TRBJ1-4, with 8 bases fitting TRBD1. The CDR3 runs 16 residues. Unmatched junction bases numbered 7, after V lost 4 bases and J lost 2 bases. Germline V gene sequence: CDR1 SGHRS, CDR2 YFSETQ. As DNA, the CDR3 is TGCGCCAGCAGCCCGGGGACAGGAAACACTAATGAAAAACTGTTTTTT. Its protein product is CASSPGTGNTNEKLFF.

This clone was recorded a few times. The gene calls are TRBV18 and TRBJ1-1; 9 positions match TRBD1. The CDR3 is 15 amino acids. Germline lookup yields CDR1 KGHSH and CDR2 LQKENI. V lost 5 bases to trimming and J lost 1 base; unmatched junction nucleotides: 5. The CDR3 is CASSGGQGGNTEAFF. CDR3 nucleotide sequence: TGTGCCAGCTCAGGGGGACAGGGCGGGAACACTGAAGCTTTCTTT.

This rearrangement joins TRBV24-1 to TRBJ2-2; 7 nucleotides align to TRBD1. Germline V gene sequence: CDR1 KGHDR, CDR2 SFDVKD. This CDR3 region has 17 residues. V was clipped by 1 base and J by 3 bases; unmatched bases: 7. In nucleotides, the CDR3 is TGTGCCACCAGTGATTTTTCCCAGGGGGTCGACACCGGGGAGCTGTTTTTT. Residues: CATSDFSQGVDTGELFF.

This chain links TRBV5-1 with TRBJ1-2; the match to TRBD1 covers 9 bases. Trimming took 4 bases from V and 6 from J; bases not matched to a gene: 7. This CDR3 region has 14 residues. The germline CDR1 and CDR2 sequences are SGHRS and YFSETQ. CDR3 sequence: CASSVQQGADGYTF. The CDR3 coding sequence is TGCGCCAGCAGCGTACAACAGGGGGCAGATGGCTACACCTTC. The complete variable domain, with remaining parts taken from reference TRBV5-1 and TRBJ1-2, reads KAGVTQTPRYLIKTRGQQVTLSCSPISGHRSVSWYQQTPGQGLQFLFEYFSETQRNKGNFPGRFSGRQFSNSRSEMNVSTLELGDSALYLCASSVQQGADGYTFGSGTRLTVV.

The gene calls are TRBV30 and TRBJ2-3; unclear D gene. The CDR3 consists of 15 residues. The V gene's germline CDR1 is GTSNPN and CDR2 SVGIG (reference sequence). V was trimmed by 1 base and J by 1 base, leaving 12 bases between them. DNA for the CDR3: TGTGCCTGGAGTGCCGCGGCGGCCCGCACAGATACGCAGTATTTT. Its translation: CAWSAAAARTDTQYF.

This rearrangement joins TRBV5-4 to TRBJ2-5; 7 positions agree with TRBD1. J was trimmed by 2 bases and V by 0 bases; bases with no gene match: 1. The germline gives CDR1 SGHNT, CDR2 YYREEE (reference sequence). There are 14 residues in the CDR3. The CDR3 DNA reads TGTGCCAGCAGCTTGGGGGACAGTCAAGAGACCCAGTACTTC. Translated: CASSLGDSQETQYF.

Here the CDR3 reads CASSGSYEQYF. The CDR3 DNA reads as TGTGCCAGTAGTGGCAGTTACGAGCAGTACTTC. The chain has TRBV19 and TRBJ2-7; D is undetermined. The CDR3 is 11 residues long. V lost 5 bases and J lost 4, with 6 bases in between. Germline V gene data show CDR1 as LNHDA and CDR2 as SQIVND (reference sequence).

This chain joins TRBV5-1 and TRBJ1-1, with 9 bases fitting TRBD1. The trim removed 0 bases at V and 4 bases at J, leaving 4 bases unmatched. Germline-derived CDR1 and CDR2 are SGHRS and YFSETQ. This CDR3 region has 15 residues. CDR3 in amino acids: CASSLGTGAGTEAFF. In nucleotides, the CDR3 is TGCGCCAGCAGCTTGGGGACAGGGGCGGGCACTGAAGCTTTCTTT.

The chain carries TRBV7-9 and TRBJ1-3, with D hard to call. V lost 1 base to trimming and J lost 2 bases, with 6 bases between them. Germline V gene data show CDR1 as SEHNR and CDR2 as FQNEAQ (reference sequence). This CDR3 is built from 14 residues. The CDR3 DNA reads TGTGCCAGCAGCTTAGAGAGGACTGGAAACACCATATATTTT. This translates into CASSLERTGNTIYF.